The clone carrying this T cell receptor beta chain was recorded many times. This entry belongs to a study of blood T cells in healthy people across ages. The CDR3 consists of 15 residues. Per germline, CDR1 SGHTA and CDR2 FQGNSA. V was pared by 2 bases and J by 2 bases, with 13 bases between. Together with a sample-barcoded 5' primer, a J-beta primer mix was included in a second PCR lasting roughly 6 to 12 cycles. TCRdb fed the 5' RACE reads into MiXCR, producing one record per CDR3 protein. The repertoire holds more than 1 million distinct CDR3 sequences, with less than 50% as singletons. The chain employs TRBV7-2 and TRBJ2-7; D is undetermined. This TCR came from a woman aged 55-69 years in good health. The sample consisted of blood. In DNA form, the CDR3 reads TGTGCCAGCAGCTTAAGTTCCGCGCCCCCCTACGAGCAGTACTTC. Encoded protein: CASSLSSAPPYEQYF.